The 3 T cell receptor beta chains reported below all come from one sample, sequenced in a study of cytomegalovirus exposure and HLA in healthy donors. TCRdb's copy holds only in-frame clones and misses some; the assay was immunoSEQ multiplex PCR. The sample holds hundreds of thousands of clones, 87% seen once. Sequenced material: PBMCs. The receptors were sampled from a man younger than 30 in good health and CMV-seronegative.

The chain employs TRBV19 and TRBJ2-1; maybe TRBD2 (6 bases). The CDR3 covers 13 residues. V was shortened by 3 bases and J by 9 bases, with 12 bases between the two germline ends. Germline values: CDR1 LNHDA, CDR2 SQIVND (reference sequence). The CDR3 DNA reads as TGTGCCAGTAGTATCGAATCGGGACTTGAGCAGTTCTTC. Its protein product is CASSIESGLEQFF.

The genes are TRBV5-1 and TRBJ1-2; tentative D call: TRBD1 (5 bases). CDR1 SGHRS and CDR2 YFSETQ come from the germline V gene. The V end was cut by 0 bases, the J end by 6 bases, with 12 bases between. This CDR3 spans 14 amino acids. CDR3 in DNA: TGCGCCAGCAGCTTGGGTTCCTCAGGGAATGGCTACACCTTC. Its protein is CASSLGSSGNGYTF.

The chain has TRBV28 and TRBJ2-7, with 10 bases identical to TRBD1. CDR1 and CDR2 from the germline V gene are MDHEN and SYDVKM. The CDR3 runs 15 residues. V gave up 5 bases and J gave up 7 bases; unmatched junction bases: 11. The CDR3 reads CASSPVDRGRWEQYF. CDR3 coding DNA: TGTGCCAGCAGTCCCGTGGACAGGGGGAGATGGGAGCAGTACTTC.